Here is one T cell receptor (beta chain) with its context. This entry belongs to a study of response to subunit inactivated influenza vaccine. Germline V gives CDR1 DFQATT, CDR2 SNEGSKA (reference sequence). Trimming removed 6 bases at V and 5 bases at J, with 31 bases between. The CDR3 length is 18 residues. TCRdb re-derived calls from the RT-PCR reads in MiXCR, one entry per CDR3 protein. This sample has around 650,000 distinct CDR3 sequences, with 15% to 17% found just once. This receptor was taken from a man aged 45-65 years who received an inactivated influenza vaccine. This sample comprised PBMCs from blood, obtained about 11 days after vaccination. The rearrangement links TRBV20-1 to TRBJ2-5; possible D gene TRBD2, 6 bases. CDR3 amino acids: CSAKKKGFGTLEWETQYF. The CDR3, as DNA: TGCAGTGCCAAGAAGAAAGGGTTCGGGACTTTAGAGTGGGAGACCCAGTACTTC.